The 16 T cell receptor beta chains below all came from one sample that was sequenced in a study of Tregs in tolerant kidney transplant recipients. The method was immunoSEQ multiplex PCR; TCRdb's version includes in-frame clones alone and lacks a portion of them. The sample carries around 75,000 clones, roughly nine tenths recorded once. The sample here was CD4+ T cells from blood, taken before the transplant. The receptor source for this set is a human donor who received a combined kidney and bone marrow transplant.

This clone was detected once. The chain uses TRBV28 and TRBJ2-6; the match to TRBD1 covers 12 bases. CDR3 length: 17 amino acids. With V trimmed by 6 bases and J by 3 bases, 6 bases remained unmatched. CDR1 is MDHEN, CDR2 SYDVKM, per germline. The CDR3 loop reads CASRGTGGGSGANVLTF. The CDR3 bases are TGTGCCAGCAGAGGGACAGGGGGCGGTAGTGGGGCCAACGTCCTGACTTTC.

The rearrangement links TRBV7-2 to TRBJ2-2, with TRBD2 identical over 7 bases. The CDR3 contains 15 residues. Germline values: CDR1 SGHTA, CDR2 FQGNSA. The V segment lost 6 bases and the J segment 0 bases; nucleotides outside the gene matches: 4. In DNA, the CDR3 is TGTGCCAGCAGATCCGGACTAGCGAACACCGGGGAGCTGTTTTTT. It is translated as CASRSGLANTGELFF.

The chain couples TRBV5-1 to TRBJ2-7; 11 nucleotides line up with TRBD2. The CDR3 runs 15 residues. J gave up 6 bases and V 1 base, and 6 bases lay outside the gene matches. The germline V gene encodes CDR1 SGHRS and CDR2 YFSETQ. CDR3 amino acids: CASSLSLAGAGEQYF. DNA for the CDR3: TGCGCCAGCAGCTTGTCACTAGCGGGAGCAGGCGAGCAGTACTTC.

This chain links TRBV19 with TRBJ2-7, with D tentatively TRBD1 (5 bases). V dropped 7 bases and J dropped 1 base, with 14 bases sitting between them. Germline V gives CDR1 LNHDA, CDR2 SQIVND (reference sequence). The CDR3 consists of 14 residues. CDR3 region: CASKIAGSSYEQYF. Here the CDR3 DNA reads TGTGCCAGTAAAATTGCAGGGTCATCCTACGAGCAGTACTTC.

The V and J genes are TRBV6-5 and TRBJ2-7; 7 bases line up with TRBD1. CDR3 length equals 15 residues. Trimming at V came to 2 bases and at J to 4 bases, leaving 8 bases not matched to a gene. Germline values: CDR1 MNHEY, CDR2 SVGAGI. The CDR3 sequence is CASSYGWDREYEQYF. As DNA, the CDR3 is TGTGCCAGCAGTTACGGGTGGGACAGAGAATACGAGCAGTACTTC.

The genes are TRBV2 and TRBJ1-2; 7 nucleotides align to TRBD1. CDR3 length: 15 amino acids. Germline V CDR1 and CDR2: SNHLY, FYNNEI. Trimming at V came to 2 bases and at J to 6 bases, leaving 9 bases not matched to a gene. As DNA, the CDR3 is TGTGCCAGCAGTGAATTTAGGACAGGCTCGGATGGCTACACCTTC. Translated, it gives CASSEFRTGSDGYTF.

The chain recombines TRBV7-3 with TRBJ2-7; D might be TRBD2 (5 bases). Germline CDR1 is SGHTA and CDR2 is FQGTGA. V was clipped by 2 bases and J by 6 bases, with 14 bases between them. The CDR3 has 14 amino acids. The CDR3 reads CASSLVGDAGEQYF. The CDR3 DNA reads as TGTGCCAGCAGCTTAGTGGGTGACGCGGGCGAGCAGTACTTC.

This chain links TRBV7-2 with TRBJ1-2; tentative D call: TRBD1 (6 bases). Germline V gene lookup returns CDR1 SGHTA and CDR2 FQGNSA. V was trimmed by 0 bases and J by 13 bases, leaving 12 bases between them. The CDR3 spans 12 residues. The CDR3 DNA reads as TGTGCCAGCAGCTTAGCGGGACACCATCCCACCTTC. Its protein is CASSLAGHHPTF.

The CDR3 is CASSGQPNQPQHF. DNA for the CDR3: TGTGCCAGCAGTGGACAGCCCAATCAGCCCCAGCATTTT. V and J are TRBV6-6 and TRBJ1-5; D is possibly TRBD1 (6 bases). This CDR3 contains 13 residues. Germline V CDR1 and CDR2: MNHNY, SVGAGI (reference sequence). V was clipped by 5 bases and J by 3 bases, with 8 bases between them.

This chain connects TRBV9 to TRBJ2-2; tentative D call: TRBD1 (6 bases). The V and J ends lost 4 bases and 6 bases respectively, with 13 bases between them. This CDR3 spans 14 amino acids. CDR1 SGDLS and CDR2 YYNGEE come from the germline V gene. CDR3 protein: CASSSPTGPGELFF. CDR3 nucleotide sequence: TGTGCCAGCAGCTCCCCGACAGGACCCGGGGAGCTGTTTTTT.

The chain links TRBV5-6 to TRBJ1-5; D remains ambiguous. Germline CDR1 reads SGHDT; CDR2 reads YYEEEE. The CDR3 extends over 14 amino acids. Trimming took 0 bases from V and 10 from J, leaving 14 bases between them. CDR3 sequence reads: CASSLARGKGPQHF. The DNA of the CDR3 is TGTGCCAGCAGCTTGGCCCGCGGGAAAGGCCCCCAGCATTTT.

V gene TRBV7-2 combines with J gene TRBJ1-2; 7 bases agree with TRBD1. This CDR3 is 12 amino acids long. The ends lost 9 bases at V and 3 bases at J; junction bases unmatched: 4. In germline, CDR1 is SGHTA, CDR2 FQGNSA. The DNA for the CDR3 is TGTGCCAGTTCCCAGGGGGACTATGGCTACACCTTC. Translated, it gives CASSQGDYGYTF.

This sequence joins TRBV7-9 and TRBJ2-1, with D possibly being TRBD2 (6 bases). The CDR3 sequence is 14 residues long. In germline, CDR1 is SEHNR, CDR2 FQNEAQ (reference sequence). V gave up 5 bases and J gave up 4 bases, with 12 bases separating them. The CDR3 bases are TGTGCCAGCAGCCTCAACGGGGGTTACAATGAGCAGTTCTTC. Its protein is CASSLNGGYNEQFF.

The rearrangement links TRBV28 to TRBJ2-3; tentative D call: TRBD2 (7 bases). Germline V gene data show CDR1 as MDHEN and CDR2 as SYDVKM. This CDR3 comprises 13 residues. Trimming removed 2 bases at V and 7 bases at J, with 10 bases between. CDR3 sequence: CASSLRGAYTQYF. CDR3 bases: TGTGCCAGCAGTTTACGGGGGGCGTATACGCAGTATTTT.

Here the CDR3 DNA reads TGTGCCAGCAGTAAACTGACAGGGAGCACTGAAGCTTTCTTT. Translating gives CASSKLTGSTEAFF. V and J are TRBV28 and TRBJ1-1; 7 bases match TRBD1. Trimming cost V 5 bases and J 4 bases; bases outside gene matches: 7. The germline V gene encodes CDR1 MDHEN and CDR2 SYDVKM. The CDR3 runs to 14 residues.

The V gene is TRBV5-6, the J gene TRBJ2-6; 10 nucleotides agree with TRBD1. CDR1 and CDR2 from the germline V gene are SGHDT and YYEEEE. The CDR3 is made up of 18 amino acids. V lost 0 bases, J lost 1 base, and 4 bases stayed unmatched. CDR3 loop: CASSLARQGASGANVLTF. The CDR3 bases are TGTGCCAGCAGCTTGGCTAGACAGGGGGCGTCTGGGGCCAACGTCCTGACTTTC. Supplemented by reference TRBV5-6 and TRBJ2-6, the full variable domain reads DAGVTQSPTHLIKTRGQQVTLRCSPKSGHDTVSWYQQALGQGPQFIFQYYEEEERQRGNFPDRFSGHQFPNYSSELNVNALLLGDSALYLCASSLARQGASGANVLTFGAGSRLTVL.